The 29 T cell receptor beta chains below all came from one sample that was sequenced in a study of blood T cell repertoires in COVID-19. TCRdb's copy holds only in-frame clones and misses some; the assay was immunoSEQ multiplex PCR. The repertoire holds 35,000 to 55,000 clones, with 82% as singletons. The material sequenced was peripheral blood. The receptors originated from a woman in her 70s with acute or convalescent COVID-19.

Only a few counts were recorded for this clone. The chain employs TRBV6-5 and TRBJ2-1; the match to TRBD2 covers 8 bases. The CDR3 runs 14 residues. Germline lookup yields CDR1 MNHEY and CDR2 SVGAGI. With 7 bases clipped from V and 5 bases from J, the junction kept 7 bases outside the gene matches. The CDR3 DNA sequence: TGTGCCAGCACGAGCGGGAGTGACCACAATGAGCAGTTCTTC. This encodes CASTSGSDHNEQFF.

The CDR3 nucleotides read TGTGCCAGCAGCTTCACCGCACTAGGTACTTTGGATACGCAGTATTTT. Amino acids: CASSFTALGTLDTQYF. The chain carries TRBV7-3 and TRBJ2-3; a possible D gene is TRBD2 (5 bases). CDR1 and CDR2 from the germline V gene are SGHTA and FQGTGA. Trimming took 3 bases from V and 6 from J, leaving 19 bases between them. This CDR3 has 16 amino acids. The whole variable domain, remainder taken from reference TRBV7-3 and TRBJ2-3, is GAGVSQTPSNKVTEKGKYVELRCDPISGHTALYWYRQSLGQGPEFLIYFQGTGAADDSGLPNDRFFAVRPEGSVSTLKIQRTERGDSAVYLCASSFTALGTLDTQYFGPGTRLTVL.

The CDR3 protein is CASSRVVVRHDNSPLHF. For the CDR3, the DNA is TGCGCCAGCAGCCGGGTAGTCGTTAGACATGATAATTCACCCCTCCACTTT. The chain recombines TRBV4-1 with TRBJ1-6; D gene unclear. The germline V gene has CDR1 MGHRA and CDR2 YSYEKL. V was shortened by 4 bases and J by 5 bases, with 18 bases between the two germline ends. The CDR3 runs 17 residues.

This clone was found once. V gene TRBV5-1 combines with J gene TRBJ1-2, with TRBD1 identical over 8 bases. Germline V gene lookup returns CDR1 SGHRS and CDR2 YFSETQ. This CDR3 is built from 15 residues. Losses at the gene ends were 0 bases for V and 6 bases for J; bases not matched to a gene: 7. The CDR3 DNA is TGCGCCAGCAGCTTGGCCGCGGACAGGGTGAATGGCTACACCTTC. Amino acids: CASSLAADRVNGYTF.

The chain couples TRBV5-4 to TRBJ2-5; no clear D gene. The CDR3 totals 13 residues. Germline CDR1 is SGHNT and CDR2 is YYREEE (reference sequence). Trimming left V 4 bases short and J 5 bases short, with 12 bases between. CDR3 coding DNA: TGTGCCAGCAGCGAGAGTGGCGGCGAGACCCAGTACTTC. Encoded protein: CASSESGGETQYF.

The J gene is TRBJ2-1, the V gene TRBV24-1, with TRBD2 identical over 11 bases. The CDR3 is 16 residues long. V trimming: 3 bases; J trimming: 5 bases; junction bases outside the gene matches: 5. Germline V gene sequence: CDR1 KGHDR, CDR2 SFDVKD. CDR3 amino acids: CATSDRLAGINNEQFF. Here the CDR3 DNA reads TGTGCCACCAGTGATCGACTAGCGGGAATAAACAATGAGCAGTTCTTC.

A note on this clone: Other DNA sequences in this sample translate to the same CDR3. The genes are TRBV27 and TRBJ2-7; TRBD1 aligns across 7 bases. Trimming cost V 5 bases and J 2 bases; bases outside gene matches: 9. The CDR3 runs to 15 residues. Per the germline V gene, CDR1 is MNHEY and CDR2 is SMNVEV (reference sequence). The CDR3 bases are TGTGCCAGCAGTCCTAGACAGGGCATTACCTACGAGCAGTACTTC. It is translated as CASSPRQGITYEQYF.

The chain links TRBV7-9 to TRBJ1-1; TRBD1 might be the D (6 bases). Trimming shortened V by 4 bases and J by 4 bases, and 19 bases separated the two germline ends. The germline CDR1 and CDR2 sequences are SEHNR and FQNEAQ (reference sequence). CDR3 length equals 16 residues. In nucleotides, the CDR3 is TGTGCCAGCAGCTCCGTTGGGGGGGCGAAGGGCACTGAAGCTTTCTTT. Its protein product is CASSSVGGAKGTEAFF.

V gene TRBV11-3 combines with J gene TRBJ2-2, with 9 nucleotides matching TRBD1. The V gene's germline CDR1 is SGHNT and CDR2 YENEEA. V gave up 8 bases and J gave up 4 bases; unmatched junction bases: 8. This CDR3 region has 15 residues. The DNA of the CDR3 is TGTGCCAGCCTTCTAGGACAGGGGACCACCGGGGAGCTGTTTTTT. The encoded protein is CASLLGQGTTGELFF.

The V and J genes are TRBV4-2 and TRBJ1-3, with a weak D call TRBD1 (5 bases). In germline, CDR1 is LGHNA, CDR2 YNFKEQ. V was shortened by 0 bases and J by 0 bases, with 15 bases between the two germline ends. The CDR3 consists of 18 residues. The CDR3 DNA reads TGTGCCAGCAGCCAAGACGGGGCGGGGCGAGTCTCTGGAAACACCATATATTTT. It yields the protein CASSQDGAGRVSGNTIYF.

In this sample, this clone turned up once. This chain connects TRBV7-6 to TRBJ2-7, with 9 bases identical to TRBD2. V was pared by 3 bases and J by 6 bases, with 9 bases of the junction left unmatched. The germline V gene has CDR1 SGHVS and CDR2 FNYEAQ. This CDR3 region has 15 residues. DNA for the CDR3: TGTGCCAGCAGCTTGGGGGTAGCGGGAGTCGGCGAGCAGTACTTC. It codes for CASSLGVAGVGEQYF.

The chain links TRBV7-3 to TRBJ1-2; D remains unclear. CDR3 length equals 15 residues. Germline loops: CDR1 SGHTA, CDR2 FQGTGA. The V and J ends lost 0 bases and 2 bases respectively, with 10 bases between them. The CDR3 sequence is CASSLTNTGNYGYTF. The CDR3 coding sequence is TGTGCCAGCAGCTTAACGAATACCGGGAACTATGGCTACACCTTC.

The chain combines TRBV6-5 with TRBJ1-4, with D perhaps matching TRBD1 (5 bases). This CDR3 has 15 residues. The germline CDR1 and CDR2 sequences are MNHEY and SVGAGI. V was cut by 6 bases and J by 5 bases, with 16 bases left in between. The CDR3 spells CASSPPWGGNEKLFF. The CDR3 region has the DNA TGTGCCAGCAGCCCACCGTGGGGGGGAAATGAAAAACTGTTTTTT.

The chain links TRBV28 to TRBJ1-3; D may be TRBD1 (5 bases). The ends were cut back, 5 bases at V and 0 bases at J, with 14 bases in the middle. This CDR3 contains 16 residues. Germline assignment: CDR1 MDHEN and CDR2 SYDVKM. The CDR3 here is CASSRGRLSSGNTIYF. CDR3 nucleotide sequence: TGTGCCAGCAGTAGGGGCAGACTGAGCTCTGGAAACACCATATATTTT.

CDR3 nucleotide sequence: TGTGCCAGCAGCCGGGGAGCGGGAGGGTTCTACGAGCAGTACTTC. Protein sequence: CASSRGAGGFYEQYF. The chain carries TRBV3-1 (or the pseudogene TRBV3-2) and TRBJ2-7; 10 nucleotides line up with TRBD2. The CDR3 covers 15 residues. With 4 bases clipped from V and 3 bases from J, the junction kept 6 bases outside the gene matches. Germline assignment: CDR1 LGHDT and CDR2 YNNKEL (reference sequence).

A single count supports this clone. The CDR3 loop is CASSQGAVKAYEQYF. CDR3 in DNA: TGTGCCAGTAGTCAAGGGGCGGTTAAGGCCTACGAGCAGTACTTC. The chain uses TRBV19 and TRBJ2-7; D may be TRBD1 (5 bases). Germline lookup yields CDR1 LNHDA and CDR2 SQIVND (reference sequence). This CDR3 region has 15 residues. V dropped 5 bases and J dropped 2 bases, with 16 bases sitting between them.

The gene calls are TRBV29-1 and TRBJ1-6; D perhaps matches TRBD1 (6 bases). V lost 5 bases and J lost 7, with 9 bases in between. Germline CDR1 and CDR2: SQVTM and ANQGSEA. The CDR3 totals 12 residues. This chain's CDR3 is CSVRTDNSPLHF. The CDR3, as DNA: TGCAGCGTTAGGACAGACAATTCACCCCTCCACTTT.

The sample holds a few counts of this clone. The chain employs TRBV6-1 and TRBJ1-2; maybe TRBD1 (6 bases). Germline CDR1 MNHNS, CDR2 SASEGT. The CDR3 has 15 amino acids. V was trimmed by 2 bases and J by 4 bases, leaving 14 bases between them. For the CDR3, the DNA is TGTGCCAGCAGTGAACAACGACAGGTCCTCTATGGCTACACCTTC. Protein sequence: CASSEQRQVLYGYTF.

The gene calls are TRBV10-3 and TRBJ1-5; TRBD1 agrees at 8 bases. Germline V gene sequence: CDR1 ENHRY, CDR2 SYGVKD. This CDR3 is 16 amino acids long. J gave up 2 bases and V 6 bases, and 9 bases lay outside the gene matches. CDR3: CAISDRGRGGNQPQHF. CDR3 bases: TGTGCCATCAGCGACAGGGGAAGAGGAGGCAATCAGCCCCAGCATTTT.

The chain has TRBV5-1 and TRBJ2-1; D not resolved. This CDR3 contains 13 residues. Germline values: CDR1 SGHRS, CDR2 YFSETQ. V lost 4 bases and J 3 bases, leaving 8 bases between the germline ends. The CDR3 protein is CASSGPNYNEQFF. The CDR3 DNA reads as TGCGCCAGCAGCGGCCCAAACTACAATGAGCAGTTCTTC.

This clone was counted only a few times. CDR3 DNA sequence: TGTGCCTGGACCCACGGGGACAGGGCCTACGAGCAGTACTTC. It translates to CAWTHGDRAYEQYF. The rearrangement uses TRBV30 and TRBJ2-7, with 9 bases lining up with TRBD1. This CDR3 is 14 amino acids long. The germline CDR1 and CDR2 sequences are GTSNPN and SVGIG (reference sequence). Trimming removed 4 bases from V and 2 bases from J; junction bases left unmatched: 6.

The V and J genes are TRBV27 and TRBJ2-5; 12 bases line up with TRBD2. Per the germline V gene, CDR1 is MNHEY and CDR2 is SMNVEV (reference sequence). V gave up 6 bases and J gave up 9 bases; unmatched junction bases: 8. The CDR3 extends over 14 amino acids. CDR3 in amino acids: CASRFSGLAGPQYF. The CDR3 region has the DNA TGTGCCAGCAGATTTTCAGGACTAGCGGGACCCCAGTACTTC.

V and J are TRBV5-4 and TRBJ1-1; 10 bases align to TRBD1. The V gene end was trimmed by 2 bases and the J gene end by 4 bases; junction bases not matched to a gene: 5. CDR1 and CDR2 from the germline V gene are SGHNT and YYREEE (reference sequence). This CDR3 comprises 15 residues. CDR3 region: CASSLGQGVGTEAFF. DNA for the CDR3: TGTGCCAGCAGCTTAGGACAGGGGGTTGGCACTGAAGCTTTCTTT.

CDR3 bases: TGTGCCAGCAGCCCAGGGGGCGTTAGCAATCAGCCCCAGCATTTT. Translating gives CASSPGGVSNQPQHF. The chain links TRBV28 to TRBJ1-5; 8 bases map to TRBD1. This CDR3 has 15 residues. Germline CDR1 reads MDHEN; CDR2 reads SYDVKM. With 6 bases clipped from V and 0 bases from J, the junction kept 4 bases outside the gene matches.

For the CDR3, the DNA is TGTGCCAGCACCAGGACAGGAAGTAATGAAAAACTGTTTTTT. The encoded protein is CASTRTGSNEKLFF. V gene TRBV25-1 combines with J gene TRBJ1-4; TRBD1 agrees at 7 bases. Unmatched junction bases numbered 6, after V lost 7 bases and J lost 4 bases. The CDR3 spans 14 residues. CDR1 is MGHDK and CDR2 is SYGVNS in the germline V gene.

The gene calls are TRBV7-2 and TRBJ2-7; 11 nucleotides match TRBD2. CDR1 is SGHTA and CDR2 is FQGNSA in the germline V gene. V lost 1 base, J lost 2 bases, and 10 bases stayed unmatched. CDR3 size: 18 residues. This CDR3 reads CASSLGYGGSGRAYEQYF. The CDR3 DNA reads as TGTGCCAGCAGCTTAGGGTACGGTGGTAGCGGGAGGGCCTACGAGCAGTACTTC.

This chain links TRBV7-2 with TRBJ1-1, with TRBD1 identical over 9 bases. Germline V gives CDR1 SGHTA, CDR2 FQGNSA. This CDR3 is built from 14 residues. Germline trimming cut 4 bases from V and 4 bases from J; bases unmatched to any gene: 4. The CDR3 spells CASSWTGAGTEAFF. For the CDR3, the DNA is TGTGCCAGCAGCTGGACAGGGGCTGGCACTGAAGCTTTCTTT.

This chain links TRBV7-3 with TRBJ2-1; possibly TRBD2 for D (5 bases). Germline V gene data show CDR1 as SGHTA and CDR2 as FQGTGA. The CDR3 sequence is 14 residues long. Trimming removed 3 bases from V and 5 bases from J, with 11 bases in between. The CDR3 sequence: CASSFGSGNNEQFF. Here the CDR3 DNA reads TGTGCCAGCAGCTTTGGTTCCGGGAACAATGAGCAGTTCTTC.

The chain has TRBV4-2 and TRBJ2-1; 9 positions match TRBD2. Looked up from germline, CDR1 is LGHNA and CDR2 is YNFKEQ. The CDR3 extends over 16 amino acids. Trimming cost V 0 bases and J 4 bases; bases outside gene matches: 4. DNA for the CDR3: TGTGCCAGCAGCCAAGAAAAAGCGGGGGGATACAATGAGCAGTTCTTC. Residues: CASSQEKAGGYNEQFF.